Only a few counts were recorded for the clone carrying this TCR beta chain. Germline V gene data show CDR1 as SGDLS and CDR2 as YYNGEE. V was clipped by 0 bases and J by 2 bases; unmatched bases: 9. The CDR3 has 19 residues. In TCRdb, the RT-PCR reads were re-called with MiXCR into one record per CDR3 protein. The sample has about 680,000 distinct CDR3 sequences, approximately 15% seen once. The gene calls are TRBV9 and TRBJ2-3, with 13 bases lining up with TRBD2. Input material: memory CD4+ T cells from blood. This receptor was taken from a female donor in good health, serving as a healthy control. The CDR3 here is CASSVAVRGLAGITDTQYF. As DNA, the CDR3 is TGTGCCAGCAGCGTAGCCGTTAGGGGACTAGCGGGGATCACAGATACGCAGTATTTT.